These 9 T cell receptor beta chains originate from one sample sequenced in a study of T cells in Graves' hyperthyroidism and ophthalmopathy. Researchers amplified the TCR beta CDR3 regions from RNA transcripts. Using the HTBI primer set, a first-round RT-PCR was run on the TCR CDR3. Each CDR3 protein is one row after TCRdb ran MiXCR on the multiplex PCR reads. The repertoire holds hundreds of thousands of distinct CDR3 sequences, with about 45% as singletons. Sequenced: peripheral blood or thyroid tissue (not recorded which). Every receptor here comes from a woman aged 18-29 years with Graves' hyperthyroidism.

This clonotype was found many times. The V and J genes are TRBV24-1 and TRBJ2-7; D is undetermined. V lost 4 bases to trimming and J lost 5 bases, with 11 bases between them. CDR1 KGHDR and CDR2 SFDVKD come from the germline V gene. The CDR3 is made up of 13 amino acids. The CDR3 sequence: CATSDPSRDEQYF. For the CDR3, the DNA is TGTGCCACCAGTGACCCCTCTAGGGACGAGCAGTACTTC.

Details on this clonotype: Given a much more abundant clone one base away, this may be a read error. The J gene is TRBJ1-5, the V gene TRBV6-1; no reliable D call. CDR1 is MNHNS, CDR2 SASEGT, per germline. Trimming left V 2 bases short and J 8 bases short, with 7 bases between. The CDR3 extends over 12 amino acids. CDR3 sequence: CASSERGEPQHF. The CDR3 bases are TGTGCCAGCAGTGAACGAGGAGAGCCCCAGCATTTT.

About this clonotype itself: Since the CDR3 does not end with the conserved phenylalanine or tryptophan, this likely comes from a read error. It is unclear where the CDR3 begins or ends on the DNA, so no DNA is shown, and the CDR3 is as TCRdb lists it. The rearrangement joins TRBV20-1 to TRBJ2-5; the table assigns TRBD1, which was not confirmed against the DNA. The CDR3 totals 10 residues, both ends included. Germline CDR1 DFQATT, CDR2 SNEGSKA (reference sequence). CDR3 sequence: CSAREWDRGL.

The genes are TRBV25-1 and TRBJ1-6; 7 positions match TRBD1. The CDR3 runs to 14 residues. Germline values: CDR1 MGHDK, CDR2 SYGVNS. The ends lost 11 bases at V and 2 bases at J; junction bases unmatched: 6. The CDR3 sequence: CAWIGQAYNSPLHF. The DNA of the CDR3 is TGTGCCTGGATCGGACAGGCCTATAATTCACCCCTCCACTTT.

The V gene is TRBV9, the J gene TRBJ2-5; possible D gene TRBD2, 5 bases. The CDR3 spans 14 residues. In germline, CDR1 is SGDLS, CDR2 YYNGEE. V was clipped by 4 bases and J by 9 bases, with 19 bases between them. CDR3 nucleotide sequence: TGTGCCAGCAGCACCTCCGGGAACAATCAGCCCCAGTACTTC. As protein: CASSTSGNNQPQYF.

This clonotype showed up just a few times. The chain uses TRBV5-6 and TRBJ1-1; no firm D call. Trimming took off 0 bases at V and 6 bases at J, with 12 bases between the two ends. The CDR3 length is 14 residues. The V gene's germline CDR1 is SGHDT and CDR2 YYEEEE. DNA for the CDR3: TGTGCCAGCAGCTTGGGGGCAGCCGCCCCTGAAGCTTTCTTT. Translated: CASSLGAAAPEAFF. Full variable domain (missing parts from reference TRBV5-6 and TRBJ1-1): DAGVTQSPTHLIKTRGQQVTLRCSPKSGHDTVSWYQQALGQGPQFIFQYYEEEERQRGNFPDRFSGHQFPNYSSELNVNALLLGDSALYLCASSLGAAAPEAFFGQGTRLTVV.

The J gene is TRBJ1-5, the V gene TRBV20-1; D unresolved. Germline V gene lookup returns CDR1 DFQATT and CDR2 SNEGSKA (reference sequence). CDR3 size: 14 residues. CDR3 DNA: TGCAGCGCCCGCGCCCACGAAGTTAATCAGCCCCAGCATTTT. As protein: CSARAHEVNQPQHF.

The gene calls are TRBV29-1 and TRBJ2-7; a possible D gene is TRBD2 (5 bases). Looked up from germline, CDR1 is SQVTM and CDR2 is ANQGSEA. The CDR3 is 14 residues long. The V gene lost 8 bases and the J gene lost 7 bases, with 24 bases spanning the gap. CDR3 region: CSLSLVALTEEQYF. The DNA of the CDR3 is TGCAGCTTATCCCTAGTAGCGCTCACCGAGGAGCAGTACTTC.

Of note for this clonotype: A much larger clone lies a single base off, so this may be a read error. The V gene is TRBV19, the J gene TRBJ2-7; D gene uncertain. The CDR3 runs to 10 residues. Trimming took off 3 bases at V and 7 bases at J, with 4 bases between the two ends. Per the germline V gene, CDR1 is LNHDA and CDR2 is SQIVND (reference sequence). The CDR3 protein is CASSIGEQYF. The CDR3 nucleotides are TGTGCCAGTAGTATCGGGGAGCAGTACTTC.